What follows is one T cell receptor (beta chain) and its context. Living in roughly 23 US areas, the participants were between 18 and 89 years of age. The sample comes from a study of blood T cell repertoires in COVID-19. Per the study methods: Estimates of nucleated cell counts were drawn from the amplification of reference gene primers. The method was immunoSEQ multiplex PCR; TCRdb's version includes in-frame clones alone and lacks a portion of them. V, J and clone size derive from that table, while D and trimming were established from the DNA sequence. Of fewer than 450,000 clones in the sample, roughly 88% are singletons; the top ten hold about 0.6%. This CDR3 has 15 amino acids.

This clonotype was sampled from a man between 18 and 35 years old who had recovered from COVID-19. The sequenced material came from PBMCs or T cells enriched from blood (not recorded which). The chain carries TRBV21-1 and TRBJ1-2; the table's D gene call, TRBD1, was not cross checked with the DNA. TRBV21-1 is described as a pseudogene. The CDR3 nucleotides are TGTGCCAGCAGGGCCTCGGGACAGGGAGACTATGGCTACACCTTC. Its translation: CASRASGQGDYGYTF.